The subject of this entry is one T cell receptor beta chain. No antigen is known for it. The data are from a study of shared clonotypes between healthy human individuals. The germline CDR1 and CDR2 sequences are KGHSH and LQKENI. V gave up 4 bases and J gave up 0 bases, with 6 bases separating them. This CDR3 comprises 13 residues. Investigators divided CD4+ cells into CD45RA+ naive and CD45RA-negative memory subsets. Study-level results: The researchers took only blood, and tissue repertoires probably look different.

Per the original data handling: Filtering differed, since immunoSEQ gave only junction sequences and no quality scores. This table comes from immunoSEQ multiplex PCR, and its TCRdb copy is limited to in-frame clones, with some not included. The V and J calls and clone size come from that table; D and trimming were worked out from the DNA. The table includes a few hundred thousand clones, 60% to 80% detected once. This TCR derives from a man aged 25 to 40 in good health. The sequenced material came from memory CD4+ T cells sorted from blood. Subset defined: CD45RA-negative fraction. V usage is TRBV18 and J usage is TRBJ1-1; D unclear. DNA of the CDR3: TGTGCCAGCTCACTTGACCTGAACACTGAAGCTTTCTTT. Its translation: CASSLDLNTEAFF.